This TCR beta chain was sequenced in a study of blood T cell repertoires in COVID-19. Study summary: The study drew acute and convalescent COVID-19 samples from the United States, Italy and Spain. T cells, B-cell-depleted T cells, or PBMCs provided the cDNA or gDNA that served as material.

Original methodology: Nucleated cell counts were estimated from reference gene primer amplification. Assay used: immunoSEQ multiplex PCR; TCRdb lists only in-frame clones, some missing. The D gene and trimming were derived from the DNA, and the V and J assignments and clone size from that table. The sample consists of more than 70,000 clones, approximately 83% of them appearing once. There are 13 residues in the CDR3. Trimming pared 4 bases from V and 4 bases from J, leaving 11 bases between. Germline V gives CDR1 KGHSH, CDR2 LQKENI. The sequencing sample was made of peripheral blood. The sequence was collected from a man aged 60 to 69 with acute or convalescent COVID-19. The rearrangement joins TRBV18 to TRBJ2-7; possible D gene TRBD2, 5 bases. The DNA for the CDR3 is TGTGCCAGCTCACTCGGACTGGATTACGAGCAGTACTTC. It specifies CASSLGLDYEQYF. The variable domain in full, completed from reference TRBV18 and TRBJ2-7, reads NAGVMQNPRHLVRRRGQEARLRCSPMKGHSHVYWYRQLPEEGLKFMVYLQKENIIDESGMPKERFSAEFPKEGPSILRIQQVVRGDSAAYFCASSLGLDYEQYFGPGTRLTVT.